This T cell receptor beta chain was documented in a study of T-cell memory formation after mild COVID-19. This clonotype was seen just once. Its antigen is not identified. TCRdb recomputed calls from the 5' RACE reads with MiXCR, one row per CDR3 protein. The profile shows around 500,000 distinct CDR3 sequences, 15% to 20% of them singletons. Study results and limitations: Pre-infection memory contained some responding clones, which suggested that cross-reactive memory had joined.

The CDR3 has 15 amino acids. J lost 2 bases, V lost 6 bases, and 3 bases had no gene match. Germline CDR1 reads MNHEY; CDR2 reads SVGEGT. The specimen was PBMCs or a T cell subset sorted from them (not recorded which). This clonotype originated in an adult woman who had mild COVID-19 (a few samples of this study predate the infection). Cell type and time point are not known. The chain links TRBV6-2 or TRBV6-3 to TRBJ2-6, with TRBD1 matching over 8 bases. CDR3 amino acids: CASSYRGTGANVLTF. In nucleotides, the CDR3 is TGTGCCAGCAGCTACAGGGGGACTGGGGCCAACGTCCTGACTTTC.